This T cell receptor (beta chain) was sequenced during a study of post-analysis software for immune sequencing data. In the study overall: The study covered relapsing-remitting, secondary progressive and progressive-relapsing courses of multiple sclerosis. General observations from the study: Controls had lower frequencies than patients of a few TRBV segments, which included TRBV5-6, TRBV5-1 and TRBV20-1. For normalized Chao1 diversity, multiple sclerosis patients scored significantly lower than controls did.

Unique molecular identifiers had been added to the TCR beta cDNA libraries. Input populations of about 0.85 to 11 million T cells gave rise to approximately 500,000 cDNA molecules. TCRdb recomputed calls from the PCR reads with MiXCR, one row per CDR3 protein. The sample yields approximately 730,000 distinct CDR3 sequences, 25% to 30% seen once. As concerns this clonotype: No antigen is known for it.

The CDR3 is 13 amino acids. V lost 2 bases to trimming and J lost 10 bases, with 12 bases between them. CDR1 and CDR2 from the germline V gene are KGHSH and LQKENI. Input material: blood. The sequence was collected from a girl aged 10-17 years with multiple sclerosis. V and J are TRBV18 and TRBJ2-1; perhaps D is TRBD1 or TRBD2 (6 bases each). The DNA for the CDR3 is TGTGCCAGCTCACCAGGGGGGCGGGGAGAGCAGTTCTTC. Protein sequence: CASSPGGRGEQFF.